This T cell receptor beta chain was identified during a study of cytomegalovirus exposure and HLA in healthy donors (dated by TCRdb to 2016 to 2017). Context from the whole study: An earlier analysis of roughly 500 of the donors reported 250 to 300 Gb of sequence data and some 100 million unique TCR beta sequences from about 200 million T cells. Typing coverage differed by locus: A, B, C, DRB1 and DQB1 were typed in roughly 620-630 donors, DQA1 in about 510, DPA1 in some 570, and DPB1 in roughly 470. Approximately 300 gigabases of sequencing data and tens of millions of unique TCR sequences made up an early release that covered over 550 HLA-typed donors. Alongside the repertoire data, information on donor age, sex, ethnicity and CMV serostatus was compiled. Among roughly 400 genotyped donors of the cohort, an average of about 220,000 unique TCR beta nucleotide sequences was sequenced per donor, of which about 19% were non-productive. A later analysis re-analyzed previously published TCR beta repertoires from 666 donors and added high-resolution HLA genotyping to study TCR occurrence patterns. A later genetic analysis took genome-wide SNP genotypes for about 55% of the 666 donors and used that subset as a discovery cohort. An earlier analysis of 587 of the donors applied high-throughput TCR beta sequencing to assess whether each TCR beta V gene segment acted as functional or pseudogenic. Along with the roughly 670-subject first cohort, a separate validation cohort of 120 different subjects was used. High-throughput TCR immunosequencing, statistical association of individual TCRs with disease status, and machine learning were combined to predict cytomegalovirus infection status. Among the roughly 400 genotyped donors, around 81% belonged to the genetic ancestry cluster associated with self-reported Caucasian donors. All discovery cohort repertoires had been generated using a single sequencing platform. The study aimed to test whether signatures of past pathogen exposure could be identified by cataloging public T cell receptors. Roughly 5 DR-DQ haplotypes were treated as single units for association and clustering because of strong linkage in the cohort. In the later analysis, no new phenotypic data were used to find candidate immune exposures; instead, reliance was placed on TCR beta sequences and their occurrence across donors. The T cell repertoires of several hundred subjects were profiled by immunosequencing and related to cytomegalovirus serostatus. HLA typing included class I and class II loci at four-digit resolution. The study at large found these results: An association between a missense DCLRE1C variant and V-gene and J-gene trimming of TCR beta chains was found in a later genetic analysis and replicated in an independent cohort. Because HLA typing was missing for some donors at each locus, association tests included only the typed subset. In a later analysis, TCR association rates were found to vary across HLA loci, with the most associated TCRs seen for DRB1 alleles and the fewest for HLA-C alleles. Specific HLA alleles were associated with 18,000 or so TCR beta sequences at a false discovery rate of 0.05 in a later analysis. The study listed over 150 TCR beta chains as associated with cytomegalovirus. A few of the identified cytomegalovirus-associated TCR beta chains were confirmed in vitro to be specific for cytomegalovirus antigens. A later genetic analysis reported fewer N-insertions in productive TCRs among donors in an Asian-associated ancestry cluster than the roughly 620-donor mean. The earlier analysis of nearly 600 of the donors excluded fewer than 20 rarely observed V segments, including chromosome 9 orphons, because counts were too low. The only immune exposure information available for the cohort was CMV serostatus. Roughly uniform sequencing depth across donors was assumed in presence/absence analyses, although this assumption may not hold. The authors suggested that the approach could potentially be generalized to other disease states and immunological phenotypes. A cluster of highly shared sequence variants was judged likely to be a technical artifact of the sequencing pipeline. Cytomegalovirus status was reported to be diagnosed by the classifier with high specificity and sensitivity in both the original and validation cohorts. A further reported finding was that TCR beta sequences accurately predicted the HLA-A and HLA-B alleles for most subjects in the first cohort. Correlated functional status among segregating V segments might be attributable to linkage disequilibrium, but an unknown experimental factor could not be ruled out. The 87-base-pair reads could not distinguish some IMGT-functional V segments, including TRBV6-2 and TRBV6-3, so those segments were excluded. When HLA alleles, especially DR and DQ, strongly co-occurred, attributing TCR associations to individual alleles was difficult. According to a later analysis, most CMV-associated TCR beta chains appeared to be HLA-restricted, and the HLA associations seemed to be driven largely by CMV exposure. In an earlier analysis of around 600 of the donors, most TCR beta V segments were observed in productive rearrangements about 90% or about 30% of the time, broadly matching IMGT annotations. Several of the top co-occurrence clusters appeared to be linked to parvovirus B19, influenza, CMV and Epstein-Barr virus, according to a later analysis. A later analysis found that HLA-associated TCR beta chains were more clonally expanded and had lower generation probabilities than equally common non-associated chains. Across donors, most TCR sequences were observed very rarely, whereas some public TCRs were present in many individuals. The cohort was sequenced for TCR beta chains only, and without alpha or paired-chain data the features that could be detected were limited.

The library came from the immunoSEQ multiplex PCR assay. For the multiplex PCR, a mixture combining 60 forward primers for TCR Vbeta segments and 13 reverse primers for TCR Jbeta segments was used. The CDR3 region of rearranged TCR beta genes was amplified from genomic DNA by a multiplex PCR assay. The Illumina HiSeq System was used to sequence the amplified TCR beta libraries as 87-base-pair reads. As for the authors' bioinformatics: A later analysis counted about 80 million unique TCR beta chains across the 650 to 800 repertoires, and 10 million to 12 million of these chains were shared by at least two donors. A nearest-neighbor algorithm error-corrected the raw reads and collapsed the reads into unique sequences, merging closely related sequences to remove PCR and sequencing errors. To assign V, D and J gene segments, CDR3 sequences were aligned to IMGT reference sequences. For a sequence to be retained, a match of at least six nucleotides was required to both a V gene segment and a J gene segment. A rearrangement was called productive if the CDR3 had no stop codons and remained in frame with V and J, and every other rearrangement was called non-productive. CDR3 was defined by IMGT convention, running from the second conserved V-encoded cysteine to the conserved J-encoded phenylalanine. Sequences without an unambiguous match to a single V gene segment were excluded from the earlier analysis of over 500 of the donors. An earlier analysis of several hundred of the donors called V segments functional above 56.7% productive rearrangements and segregating when the between-donor standard deviation exceeded 5%. To diagnose cytomegalovirus status from the catalog of TCR beta chain sequences, a statistical classification framework was built. A later analysis assigned V and J genes by comparing TCR nucleotide sequences with IMGT/GENE-DB human TR gene sequences. The TCRdist pipeline was used in a later analysis to assign CDR3 sequences and most-parsimonious VDJ recombination scenarios. In a later analysis, each TCR beta chain was defined by its CDR3 amino acid sequence together with its V-gene family, and reads without a unique V-gene family were excluded. A later analysis removed 450 to 600 highly shared, low-generation-probability nucleotide sequences to deal with suspected cross-contamination and a sequencing artifact. In a later analysis, a clonal expansion index for each public chain was calculated from normalized within-repertoire ranks of inferred template counts. Generation probabilities in a later analysis came from a VDJ recombination model fitted to out-of-frame rearrangements, and those results were checked against IGoR. In a later analysis, TCR-TCR, TCR-HLA and TCR-CMV co-occurrence was scored with hypergeometric tests, and a repertoire-size bias correction was applied to TCR pairs. To estimate false discovery rates, a later analysis permuted the HLA or CMV assignments 20 times. A later analysis grouped co-occurring TCRs with DBSCAN, adding TCRdist sequence similarity when clustering within HLA-allele-positive subsets. Co-occurrence clustering excluded repertoires with fewer than 30,000 or more than 120,000 public chains, plus five with anomalous nucleotide sharing. Sourced from immuneACCESS, this table was stored by TCRdb with only in-frame sequences that have V and J called. A share of the clones is absent; for the studies checked, an unresolved V gene accounts for under half, and the remainder has no known explanation. V and J calls and clone size follow that table, whereas D and trimming were derived from the DNA. The sample includes 90,000 or so clones, with less than 70% observed a single time. Under 3% of the sample is held by the ten biggest clonotypes.

Concerning this clone: Its binding antigen is unknown. No base-level quality is on record; no much larger clone is a single base apart.

The cohort was made up of 500 to 850 healthy bone marrow donors. At the time of sampling, every cohort member was nominally healthy, though immune exposures that went unrecorded were likely present. The donor was CMV seronegative and belonged to the group of over 300 seronegative cohort members. A peripheral blood sample was provided by each donor, and peripheral blood mononuclear cells were used for TCR beta sequencing. The Qiagen DNeasy Blood Extraction Kit was used to extract genomic DNA from the blood cell samples. From a lookup of the germline V gene, CDR1 and CDR2 are SGHRS and YFSETQ. The CDR3 contains 14 residues, cysteine and phenylalanine counted. Only the CDR3 part of the read is kept: 42 bases, read in frame from the first base. After removal of 5 bases from V and 2 bases from J, the junction retains 6 bases not matched to a gene.

The chain uses TRBV5-1 and TRBJ2-7; 8 bases in the middle match TRBD1. Sequenced material: PBMCs. The clonotype originates from a man aged 50 to 60 in good health and CMV-seronegative. The sequenced DNA: TGCGCCAGCAGTCGTTACAGGGGGGCCTACGAGCAGTACTTC. Translated, this gives CASSRYRGAYEQYF.